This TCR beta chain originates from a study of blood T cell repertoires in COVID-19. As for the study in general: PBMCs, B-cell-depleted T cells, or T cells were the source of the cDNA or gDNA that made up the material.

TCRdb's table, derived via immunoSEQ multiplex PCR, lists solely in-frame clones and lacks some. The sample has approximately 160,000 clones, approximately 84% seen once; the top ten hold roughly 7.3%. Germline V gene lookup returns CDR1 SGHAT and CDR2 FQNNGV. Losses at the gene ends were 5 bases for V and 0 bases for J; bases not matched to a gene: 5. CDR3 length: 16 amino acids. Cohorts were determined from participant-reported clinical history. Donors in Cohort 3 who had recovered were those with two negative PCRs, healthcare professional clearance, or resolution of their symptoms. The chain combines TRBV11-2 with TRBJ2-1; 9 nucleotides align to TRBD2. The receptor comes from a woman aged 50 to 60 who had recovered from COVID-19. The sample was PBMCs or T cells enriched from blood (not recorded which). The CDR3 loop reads CASSPQTSGSYNEQFF. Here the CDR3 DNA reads TGTGCCAGCAGCCCTCAGACTAGCGGCTCCTACAATGAGCAGTTCTTC. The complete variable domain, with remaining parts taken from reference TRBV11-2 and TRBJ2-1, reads EAGVAQSPRYKIIEKRQSVAFWCNPISGHATLYWYQQILGQGPKLLIQFQNNGVVDDSQLPKDRFSAERLKGVDSTLKIQPAKLEDSAVYLCASSPQTSGSYNEQFFGPGTRLTVL.